The next 9 T cell receptor beta chains were all read from a single sample in a study of blood T cell repertoires in COVID-19. Data came from immunoSEQ multiplex PCR; TCRdb stores just in-frame clones and leaves some out. This repertoire shows fewer than 500,000 clones, nearly 90% found once; its top ten account for under 2%. The material sequenced was PBMCs or T cells enriched from blood (not recorded which). The receptors shown here come from a woman aged 18-35 years with acute COVID-19.

This chain uses TRBV9 with TRBJ2-3, with TRBD1 as a possible D gene (5 bases). Germline lookup yields CDR1 SGDLS and CDR2 YYNGEE. V was clipped by 2 bases and J by 1 base, with 11 bases between them. The length of the CDR3 is 15 residues. CDR3 nucleotides: TGTGCCAGCAGCGTCCAGGGTTTCGGCACAGATACGCAGTATTTT. This translates into CASSVQGFGTDTQYF.

This clone occurred a few times. This rearrangement joins TRBV10-3 to TRBJ1-5; TRBD1 matches 7 bases. The germline CDR1 and CDR2 sequences are ENHRY and SYGVKD. V lost 6 bases and J lost 5; bases outside the gene matches: 4. The CDR3 covers 13 residues. In DNA form, the CDR3 reads TGTGCCATCAGAGACAGGGAAGATCAGCCCCAGCATTTT. This codes for CAIRDREDQPQHF.

The chain employs TRBV25-1 and TRBJ2-3; 13 bases match TRBD2. This CDR3 contains 18 residues. The V gene end was trimmed by 2 bases and the J gene end by 0 bases; junction bases not matched to a gene: 5. Germline V gene data show CDR1 as MGHDK and CDR2 as SYGVNS. The chain's CDR3 is CASSEGTSGTSSTDTQYF. For the CDR3, the DNA is TGTGCCAGCAGTGAAGGGACTAGCGGGACATCTAGCACAGATACGCAGTATTTT.

The sample holds one count of this clone. V gene TRBV27 combines with J gene TRBJ2-7; TRBD1 might be the D (6 bases). Germline V CDR1 and CDR2: MNHEY, SMNVEV (reference sequence). This CDR3 contains 13 residues. Trimming removed 8 bases at V and 6 bases at J, with 17 bases between. This CDR3 is CASGGNRVREQYF. The CDR3 nucleotides are TGTGCCAGCGGAGGAAACAGGGTCCGCGAGCAGTACTTC.

This chain joins TRBV7-2 and TRBJ2-7, with TRBD2 matching over 7 bases. After removal of 5 bases from V and 0 bases from J, the junction contained 4 bases not matched to a gene. Germline V gene sequence: CDR1 SGHTA, CDR2 FQGNSA. This CDR3 comprises 14 residues. The CDR3: CASSLSGSSYEQYF. The CDR3 DNA sequence: TGTGCCAGCAGCCTTAGCGGGTCCTCCTACGAGCAGTACTTC.

The rearrangement links TRBV27 to TRBJ2-7, with 9 nucleotides matching TRBD1. The V gene's germline CDR1 is MNHEY and CDR2 SMNVEV (reference sequence). The CDR3 sequence is 15 residues long. After removal of 2 bases from V and 2 bases from J, the junction contained 4 bases not matched to a gene. The CDR3 DNA sequence: TGTGCCAGCAGTTTAGGAGGGACAGGGCCCTACGAGCAGTACTTC. Encoded protein: CASSLGGTGPYEQYF.

For this clone: This specimen includes other DNA sequences encoding the same CDR3. The chain employs TRBV3-1 (or the pseudogene TRBV3-2) and TRBJ1-5, with 7 bases matching TRBD1. Germline values: CDR1 LGHDT, CDR2 YNNKEL (reference sequence). Trimming cost V 1 base and J 6 bases; bases outside gene matches: 3. The CDR3 runs 14 residues. CDR3 region: CASSQGQGGQPQHF. DNA for the CDR3: TGTGCCAGCAGCCAAGGCCAGGGGGGTCAGCCCCAGCATTTT.

Comments on this clone: This CDR3 is also generated by other DNA sequences in the sample. J is TRBJ2-7 and V is TRBV9, with 7 bases identical to TRBD2. The CDR3 sequence is 15 residues long. V dropped 0 bases and J dropped 0; count of bases not matched to a gene: 3. Germline CDR1 and CDR2: SGDLS and YYNGEE. In DNA, the CDR3 is TGTGCCAGCAGCGTAGACGGGGGGAGCTCCTACGAGCAGTACTTC. It specifies CASSVDGGSSYEQYF.

This clone was counted a single time. This sequence joins TRBV7-3 and TRBJ2-7; D is unresolved. Trimming removed 2 bases at V and 1 base at J, with 18 bases between. The length of the CDR3 is 17 residues. Germline CDR1 SGHTA, CDR2 FQGTGA. The CDR3 region is CASSLYPGLGSSYEQYF. In DNA form, the CDR3 reads TGTGCCAGCAGCTTATATCCAGGTTTGGGTTCTTCCTACGAGCAGTACTTC.